The next 9 T cell receptor beta chains were all read from a single sample in a study of blood T cell repertoires in COVID-19. Assay used: immunoSEQ multiplex PCR; TCRdb lists only in-frame clones, some missing. The sample includes 200,000 to 250,000 clones, less than 90% of them seen just once. Sequences were obtained from PBMCs or T cells enriched from blood (not recorded which). Receptor source: a woman aged 50 to 60 in a cohort exposed to, infected with or recovered from COVID-19 (not recorded which).

In its sample, this clone was seen once. V and J are TRBV5-8 and TRBJ2-3; 7 positions match TRBD1. CDR3 length: 15 residues. After removal of 4 bases from V and 0 bases from J, the junction contained 5 bases not matched to a gene. CDR1 and CDR2 (germline): SGHTS, YDEGEE. This CDR3 is CASSTGQVSTDTQYF. As DNA, the CDR3 is TGTGCCAGCAGCACCGGACAGGTCAGCACAGATACGCAGTATTTT.

This clone was found once. The genes are TRBV20-1 and TRBJ1-3; D is possibly TRBD1 (5 bases). V was pared by 3 bases and J by 0 bases, with 9 bases between. Germline V gene sequence: CDR1 DFQATT, CDR2 SNEGSKA (reference sequence). The CDR3 has 14 residues. The CDR3 bases are TGCAGTGCTAGTCTGGGGGGCTCTGGAAACACCATATATTTT. Amino acid sequence: CSASLGGSGNTIYF.

CDR3 DNA sequence: TGTGCCTGGAGTGTGTTTGTCGGACAGAGCTCCTACAATGAGCAGTTCTTC. Translating gives CAWSVFVGQSSYNEQFF. V is TRBV30 and J is TRBJ2-1, with a possible D match to TRBD1 (6 bases). The CDR3 extends over 17 amino acids. The germline V gene encodes CDR1 GTSNPN and CDR2 SVGIG (reference sequence). V gave up 0 bases and J gave up 0 bases, with 15 bases separating them.

DNA of the CDR3: TGTGCCAGCAGCTCAGGGGGAGAACACTCTGGAAACACCATATATTTT. Amino acids: CASSSGGEHSGNTIYF. The rearrangement links TRBV28 to TRBJ1-3; TRBD1 matches at 7 bases. This CDR3 is built from 16 residues. Looked up from germline, CDR1 is MDHEN and CDR2 is SYDVKM. J lost 0 bases, V lost 6 bases, and 8 bases had no gene match.

CDR3 in amino acids: CASSLDRTAGNQPQHF. The CDR3 coding sequence is TGTGCCAGCAGCTTAGATAGGACAGCGGGCAATCAGCCCCAGCATTTT. This rearrangement joins TRBV7-2 to TRBJ1-5, with a tentative D call TRBD1 (6 bases). The germline gives CDR1 SGHTA, CDR2 FQGNSA. Deletions cut 1 base from V and 2 bases from J, with 12 bases between. CDR3 length: 16 amino acids.

The genes are TRBV6-2 or TRBV6-3 and TRBJ1-5, with 8 bases identical to TRBD1. The CDR3 runs to 16 residues. CDR1 MNHEY and CDR2 SVGEGT come from the germline V gene. V gave up 5 bases and J gave up 6 bases; unmatched junction bases: 12. CDR3 coding DNA: TGTGCCAGCAGTGACCGACAGGGGATCCCCAGTCAGCCCCAGCATTTT. It is translated as CASSDRQGIPSQPQHF.

The chain has TRBV10-2 and TRBJ1-1; a possible D gene is TRBD1 (5 bases). The CDR3 spans 13 residues. The V and J ends lost 0 bases and 5 bases respectively, with 7 bases between them. Germline V gene lookup returns CDR1 WSHSY and CDR2 SAAADI. The CDR3 spells CASSESGQTEAFF. As DNA, the CDR3 is TGCGCCAGCAGTGAGTCGGGGCAAACTGAAGCTTTCTTT.

The gene calls are TRBV5-1 and TRBJ1-1, with TRBD1 identical over 8 bases. This CDR3 region has 17 residues. In germline, CDR1 is SGHRS, CDR2 YFSETQ. V gave up 0 bases and J gave up 2 bases; unmatched junction bases: 9. In DNA form, the CDR3 reads TGCGCCAGCAGCTTGGATGCATTCAGGGGGCTTAACACTGAAGCTTTCTTT. As protein: CASSLDAFRGLNTEAFF.

The gene calls are TRBV3-1 (or the pseudogene TRBV3-2) and TRBJ2-7; no firm D call. The V gene lost 5 bases and the J gene lost 3 bases, with 5 bases spanning the gap. From germline, CDR1 is LGHDT and CDR2 YNNKEL (reference sequence). The CDR3 has 11 amino acids. The CDR3 protein is CASSSYYEQYF. The CDR3 coding sequence is TGTGCCAGCAGCTCGTACTACGAGCAGTACTTC.